A few counts support the clone carrying this TCR beta chain. Its target is not known. The CDR3 sequence is 16 residues long. V trimming: 3 bases; J trimming: 5 bases; junction bases outside the gene matches: 7. Per the germline V gene, CDR1 is MNHNS and CDR2 is SASEGT. Each patient went into thyroid surgery without having received any treatment. In the original processing: What underpinned the distant-metastasis classifier for papillary thyroid cancer was the set of CDR3 differences across clinicopathological groups. TCRdb re-called the PCR reads with MiXCR. TCRdb, not the original authors, processed these V and J calls. The data hold about 4,000 clones, with 34% observed a single time. The source of the sample is a study of metastatic and nonmetastatic thyroid tumors. Study background: Across blood and tumor or nodule tissue, repertoires from malignant and benign thyroid patients were compared with one another.

Points from the study as a whole: The study reportedly found significantly higher TCR beta diversity in malignant thyroid tumors than benign nodules, in blood and tumor.

This sequence joins TRBV6-1 and TRBJ1-6; 7 positions match TRBD1. This sequence was found in a female donor with papillary thyroid cancer or a benign thyroid nodule (not recorded which). Some clones in this sample may be carry-over from other donors' samples. The sequenced sample was adjacent normal tissue. CDR3 DNA: TGTGCCAGCAGTGAGCGAACAGGGGCCCATAATTCACCCCTCCACTTT. It codes for CASSERTGAHNSPLHF.